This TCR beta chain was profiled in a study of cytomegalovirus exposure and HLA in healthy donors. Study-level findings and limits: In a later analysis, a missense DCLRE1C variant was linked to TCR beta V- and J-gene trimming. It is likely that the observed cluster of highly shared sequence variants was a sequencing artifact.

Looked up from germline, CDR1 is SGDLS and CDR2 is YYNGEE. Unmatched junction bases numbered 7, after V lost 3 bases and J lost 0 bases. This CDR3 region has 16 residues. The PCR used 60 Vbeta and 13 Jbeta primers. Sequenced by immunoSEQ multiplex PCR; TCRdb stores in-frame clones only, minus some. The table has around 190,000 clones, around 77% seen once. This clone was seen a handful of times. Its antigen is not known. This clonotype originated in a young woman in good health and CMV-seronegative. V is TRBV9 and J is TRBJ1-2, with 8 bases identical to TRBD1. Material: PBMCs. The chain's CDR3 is CASSARGQVANYGYTF. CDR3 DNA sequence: TGTGCCAGCAGCGCCCGGGGACAGGTAGCTAACTATGGCTACACCTTC.